This T cell receptor beta chain was profiled in a study of PD-1 blockade in classical Hodgkin lymphoma. Whole-study findings and limits: At C4D1, TCR diversity had climbed significantly for CD4+ cells, though not for CD8+ cells. Reported findings placed baseline TCR diversity lower in newly diagnosed patients (compared with healthy donors).

Germline CDR1 reads MNHEY; CDR2 reads SVGAGI. The CDR3 totals 15 residues. Trimming cost V 6 bases and J 0 bases, with 15 bases left between them. As to this clone: Its antigen is not known.

TCRdb's copy holds only in-frame clones and misses some; the assay was immunoSEQ multiplex PCR. The sample lists fewer than 20,000 clones; 80% to 85% were seen once. Every patient relapsed after autologous stem cell transplantation, and brentuximab vedotin exposure varied. Here the sequenced sample was peripheral blood mononuclear cells (PBMCs), taken at baseline. V usage is TRBV6-5 and J usage is TRBJ2-7, with a tentative D call TRBD1 (5 bases). This TCR came from a human donor with classical Hodgkin lymphoma. In DNA, the CDR3 is TGTGCCAGCAGACGAGCAGGGTTTAGCTCCTACGAGCAGTACTTC. Translation gives CASRRAGFSSYEQYF.